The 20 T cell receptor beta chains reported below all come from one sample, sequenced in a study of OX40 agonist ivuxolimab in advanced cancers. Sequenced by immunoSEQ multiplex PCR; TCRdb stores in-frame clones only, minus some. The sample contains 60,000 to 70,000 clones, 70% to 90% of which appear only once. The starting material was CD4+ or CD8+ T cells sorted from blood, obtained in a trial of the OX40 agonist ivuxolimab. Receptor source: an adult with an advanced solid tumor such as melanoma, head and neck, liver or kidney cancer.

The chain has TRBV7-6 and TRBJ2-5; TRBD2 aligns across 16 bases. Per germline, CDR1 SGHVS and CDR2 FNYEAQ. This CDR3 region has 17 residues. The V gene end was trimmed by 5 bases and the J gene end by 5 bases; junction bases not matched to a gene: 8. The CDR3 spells CASSPGTSGRAGETQYF. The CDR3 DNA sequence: TGTGCCAGCAGCCCCGGGACTAGCGGGAGGGCCGGGGAGACCCAGTACTTC. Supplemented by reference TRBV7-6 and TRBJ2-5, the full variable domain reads GAGVSQSPRYKVTKRGQDVALRCDPISGHVSLYWYRQALGQGPEFLTYFNYEAQQDKSGLPNDRFSAERPEGSISTLTIQRTEQRDSAMYRCASSPGTSGRAGETQYFGPGTRLLVL.

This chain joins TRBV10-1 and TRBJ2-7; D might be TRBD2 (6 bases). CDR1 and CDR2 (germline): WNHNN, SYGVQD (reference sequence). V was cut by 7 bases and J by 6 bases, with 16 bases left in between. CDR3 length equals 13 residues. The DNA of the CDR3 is TGCGCCAGCAACCGCCCCCGCGGGACCGAGCAGTACTTC. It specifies CASNRPRGTEQYF.

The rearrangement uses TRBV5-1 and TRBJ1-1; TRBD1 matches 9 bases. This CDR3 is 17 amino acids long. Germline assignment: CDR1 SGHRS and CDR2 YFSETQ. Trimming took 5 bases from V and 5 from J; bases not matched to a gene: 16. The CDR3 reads CASSRPGQGRRETEAFF. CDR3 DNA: TGCGCCAGCAGTCGACCGGGACAGGGAAGGAGAGAGACTGAAGCTTTCTTT. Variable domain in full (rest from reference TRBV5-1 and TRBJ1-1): KAGVTQTPRYLIKTRGQQVTLSCSPISGHRSVSWYQQTPGQGLQFLFEYFSETQRNKGNFPGRFSGRQFSNSRSEMNVSTLELGDSALYLCASSRPGQGRRETEAFFGQGTRLTVV.

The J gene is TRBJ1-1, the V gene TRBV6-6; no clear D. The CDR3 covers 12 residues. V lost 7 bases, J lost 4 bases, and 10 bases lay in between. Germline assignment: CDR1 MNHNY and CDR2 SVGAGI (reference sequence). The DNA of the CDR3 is TGTGCCAGCACCACGGTGGGCACTGAAGCTTTCTTT. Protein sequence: CASTTVGTEAFF.

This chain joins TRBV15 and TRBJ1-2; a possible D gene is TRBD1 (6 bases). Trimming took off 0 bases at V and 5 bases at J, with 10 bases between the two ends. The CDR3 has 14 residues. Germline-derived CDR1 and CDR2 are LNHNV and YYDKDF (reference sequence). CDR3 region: CATSRDRRGYGYTF. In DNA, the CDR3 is TGTGCCACCAGCAGAGATCGAAGGGGGTATGGCTACACCTTC. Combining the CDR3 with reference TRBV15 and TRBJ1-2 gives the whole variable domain DAMVIQNPRYQVTQFGKPVTLSCSQTLNHNVMYWYQQKSSQAPKLLFHYYDKDFNNEADTPDNFQSRRPNTSFCFLDIRSPGLGDTAMYLCATSRDRRGYGYTFGSGTRLTVV.

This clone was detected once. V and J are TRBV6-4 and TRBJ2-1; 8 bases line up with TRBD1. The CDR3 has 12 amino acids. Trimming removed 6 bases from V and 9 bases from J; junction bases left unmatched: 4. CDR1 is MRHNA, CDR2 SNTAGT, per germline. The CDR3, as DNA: TGTGCCAGCAGCCAGACAGGGGTTGAGCAGTTCTTC. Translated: CASSQTGVEQFF.

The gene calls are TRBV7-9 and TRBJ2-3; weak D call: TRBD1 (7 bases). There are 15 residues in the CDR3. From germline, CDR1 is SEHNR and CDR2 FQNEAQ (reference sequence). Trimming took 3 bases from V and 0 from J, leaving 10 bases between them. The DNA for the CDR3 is TGTGCCAGCAGCTTGCGGGACAGCAGCACAGATACGCAGTATTTT. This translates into CASSLRDSSTDTQYF.

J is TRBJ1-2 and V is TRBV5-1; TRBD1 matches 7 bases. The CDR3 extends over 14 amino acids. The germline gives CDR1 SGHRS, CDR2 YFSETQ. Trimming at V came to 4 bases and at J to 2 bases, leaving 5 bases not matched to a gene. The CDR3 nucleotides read TGCGCCAGCAGCGTCGGACAGGCCAACTATGGCTACACCTTC. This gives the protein CASSVGQANYGYTF.

In DNA form, the CDR3 reads TGTGCCAGTAGTTTCCCGACTAGCGGGGCCGACTACAATGAGCAGTTCTTC. Its translation is CASSFPTSGADYNEQFF. The chain carries TRBV19 and TRBJ2-1; TRBD2 agrees at 11 bases. CDR1 LNHDA and CDR2 SQIVND come from the germline V gene (reference sequence). Trimming took 5 bases from V and 3 from J; bases not matched to a gene: 9. CDR3 length: 17 residues.

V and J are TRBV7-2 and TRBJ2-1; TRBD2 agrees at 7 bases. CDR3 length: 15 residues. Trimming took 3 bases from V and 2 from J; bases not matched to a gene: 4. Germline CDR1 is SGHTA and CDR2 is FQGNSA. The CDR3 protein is CASSLLGGAYNEQFF. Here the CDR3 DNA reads TGTGCCAGCAGCTTGCTGGGAGGGGCCTACAATGAGCAGTTCTTC.

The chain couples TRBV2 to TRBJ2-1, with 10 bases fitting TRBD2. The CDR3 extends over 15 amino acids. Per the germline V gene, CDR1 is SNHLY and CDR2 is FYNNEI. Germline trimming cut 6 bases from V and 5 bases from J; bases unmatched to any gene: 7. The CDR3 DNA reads TGTGCCAGCAGATTCACTAGCGGGGATCACAATGAGCAGTTCTTC. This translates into CASRFTSGDHNEQFF.

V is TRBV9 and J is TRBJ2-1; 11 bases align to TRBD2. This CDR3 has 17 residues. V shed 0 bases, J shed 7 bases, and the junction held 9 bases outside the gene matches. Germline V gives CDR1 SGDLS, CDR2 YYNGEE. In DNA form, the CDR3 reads TGTGCCAGCAGCGTAGACTTAGCGGGAGGGCCTAGAAATGAGCAGTTCTTC. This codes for CASSVDLAGGPRNEQFF. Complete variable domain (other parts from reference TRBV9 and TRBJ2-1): DSGVTQTPKHLITATGQRVTLRCSPRSGDLSVYWYQQSLDQGLQFLIQYYNGEERAKGNILERFSAQQFPDLHSELNLSSLELGDSALYFCASSVDLAGGPRNEQFFGPGTRLTVL.

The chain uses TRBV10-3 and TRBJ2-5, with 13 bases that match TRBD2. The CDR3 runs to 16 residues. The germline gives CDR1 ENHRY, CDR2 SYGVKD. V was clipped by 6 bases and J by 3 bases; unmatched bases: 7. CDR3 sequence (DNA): TGTGCCATCAGCCCCGGGACTAGCGGGAACGAAGAGACCCAGTACTTC. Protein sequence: CAISPGTSGNEETQYF.

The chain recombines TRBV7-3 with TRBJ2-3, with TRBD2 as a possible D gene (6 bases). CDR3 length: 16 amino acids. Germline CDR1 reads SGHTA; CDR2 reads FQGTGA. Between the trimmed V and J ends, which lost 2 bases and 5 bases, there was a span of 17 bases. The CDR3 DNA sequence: TGTGCCAGCAGCTTAGGGACTGCCCCGAATCGAGATACGCAGTATTTT. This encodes CASSLGTAPNRDTQYF.

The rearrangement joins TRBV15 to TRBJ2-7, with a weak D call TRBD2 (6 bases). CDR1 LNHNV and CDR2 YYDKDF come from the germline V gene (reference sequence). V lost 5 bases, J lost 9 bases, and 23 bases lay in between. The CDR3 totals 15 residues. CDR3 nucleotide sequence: TGTGCCACCAGCTCGAGGCCGTGGGAGGAAGAGGGGCAGTACTTC. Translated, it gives CATSSRPWEEEGQYF.

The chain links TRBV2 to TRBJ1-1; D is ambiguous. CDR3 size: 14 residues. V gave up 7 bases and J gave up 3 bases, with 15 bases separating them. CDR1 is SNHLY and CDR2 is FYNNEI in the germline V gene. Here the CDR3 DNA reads TGTGCCAGCACTACTTCGGTCTGGGACACTGAAGCTTTCTTT. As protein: CASTTSVWDTEAFF. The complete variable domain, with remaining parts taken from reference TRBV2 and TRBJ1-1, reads EPEVTQTPSHQVTQMGQEVILRCVPISNHLYFYWYRQILGQKVEFLVSFYNNEISEKSEIFDDQFSVERPDGSNFTLKIRSTKLEDSAMYFCASTTSVWDTEAFFGQGTRLTVV.

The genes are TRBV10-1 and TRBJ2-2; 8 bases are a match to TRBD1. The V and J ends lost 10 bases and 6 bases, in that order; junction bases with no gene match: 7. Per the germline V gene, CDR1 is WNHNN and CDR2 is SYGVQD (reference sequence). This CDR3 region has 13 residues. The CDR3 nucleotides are TGCGCCACCTTACGACAGGGGTCCGGGGAGCTGTTTTTT. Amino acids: CATLRQGSGELFF.

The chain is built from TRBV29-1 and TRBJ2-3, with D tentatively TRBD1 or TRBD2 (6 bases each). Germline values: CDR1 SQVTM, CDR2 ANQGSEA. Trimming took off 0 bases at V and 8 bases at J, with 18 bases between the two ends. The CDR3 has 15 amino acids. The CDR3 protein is CSVEDPGARTGTQYF. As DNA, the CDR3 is TGCAGCGTTGAAGATCCGGGGGCGCGGACGGGTACGCAGTATTTT.

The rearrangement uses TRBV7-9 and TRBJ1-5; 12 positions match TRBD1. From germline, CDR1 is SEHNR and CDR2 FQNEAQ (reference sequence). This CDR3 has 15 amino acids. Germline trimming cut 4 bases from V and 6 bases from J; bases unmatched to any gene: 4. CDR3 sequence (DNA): TGTGCCAGCAGCTGGGGGACAGGGGGCGTTCAGCCCCAGCATTTT. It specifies CASSWGTGGVQPQHF.

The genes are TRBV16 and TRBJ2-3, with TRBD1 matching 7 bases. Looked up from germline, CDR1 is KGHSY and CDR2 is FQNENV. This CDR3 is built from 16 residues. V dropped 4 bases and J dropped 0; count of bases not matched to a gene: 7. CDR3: CASSPLGQTSTDTQYF. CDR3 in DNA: TGTGCCAGCAGCCCCTTGGGACAGACTAGCACAGATACGCAGTATTTT.